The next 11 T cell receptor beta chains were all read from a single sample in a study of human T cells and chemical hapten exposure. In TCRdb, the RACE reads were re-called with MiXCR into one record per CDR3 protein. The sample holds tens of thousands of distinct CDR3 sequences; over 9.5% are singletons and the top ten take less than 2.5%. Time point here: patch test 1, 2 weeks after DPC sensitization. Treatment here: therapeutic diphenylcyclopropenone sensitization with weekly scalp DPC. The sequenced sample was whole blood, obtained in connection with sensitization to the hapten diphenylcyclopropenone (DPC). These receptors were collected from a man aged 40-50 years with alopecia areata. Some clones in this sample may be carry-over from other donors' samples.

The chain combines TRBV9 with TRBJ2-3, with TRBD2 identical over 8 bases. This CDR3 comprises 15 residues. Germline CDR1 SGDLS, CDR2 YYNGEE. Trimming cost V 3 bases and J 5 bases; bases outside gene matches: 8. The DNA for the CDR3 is TGTGCCAGCAGCGAGAGCGGGAGTTTTATAGATACGCAGTATTTT. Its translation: CASSESGSFIDTQYF.

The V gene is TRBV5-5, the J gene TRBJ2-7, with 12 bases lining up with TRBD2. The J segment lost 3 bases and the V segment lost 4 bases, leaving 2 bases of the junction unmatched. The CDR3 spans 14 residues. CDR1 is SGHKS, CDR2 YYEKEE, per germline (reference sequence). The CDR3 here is CASSGLAGSYEQYV. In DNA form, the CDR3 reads TGTGCCAGCAGCGGACTAGCGGGAAGCTACGAGCAGTACGTC.

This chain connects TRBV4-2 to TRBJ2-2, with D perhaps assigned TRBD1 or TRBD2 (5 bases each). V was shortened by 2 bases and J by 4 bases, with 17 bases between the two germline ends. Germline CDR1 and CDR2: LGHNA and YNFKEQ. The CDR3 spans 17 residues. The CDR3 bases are TGTGCCAGCAGCCAACCGTTCCAGGGAGTAGGCACCGGGGAGCTGTTTTTT. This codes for CASSQPFQGVGTGELFF.

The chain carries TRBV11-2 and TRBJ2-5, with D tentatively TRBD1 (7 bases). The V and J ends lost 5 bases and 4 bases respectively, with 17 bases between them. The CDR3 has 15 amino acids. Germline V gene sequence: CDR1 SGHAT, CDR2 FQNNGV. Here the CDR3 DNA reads TGTGCCAGCAGCCTACCCGGGACAGCGGGAGAGACCCAGTACTTC. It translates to CASSLPGTAGETQYF.

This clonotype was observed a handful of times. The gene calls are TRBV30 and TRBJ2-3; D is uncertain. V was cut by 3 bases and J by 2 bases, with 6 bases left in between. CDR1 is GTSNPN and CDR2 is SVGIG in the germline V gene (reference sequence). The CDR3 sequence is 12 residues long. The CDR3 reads CAWRGFTDTQYF. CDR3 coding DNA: TGTGCCTGGAGGGGATTCACAGATACGCAGTATTTT.

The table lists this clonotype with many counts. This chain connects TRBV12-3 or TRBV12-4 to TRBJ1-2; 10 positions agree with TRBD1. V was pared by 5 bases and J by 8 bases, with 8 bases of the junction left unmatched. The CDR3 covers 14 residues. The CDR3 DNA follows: TGTGCCAGCAGTCCACACGGACAGGGGGGCGGCTACACCTTC. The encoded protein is CASSPHGQGGGYTF.

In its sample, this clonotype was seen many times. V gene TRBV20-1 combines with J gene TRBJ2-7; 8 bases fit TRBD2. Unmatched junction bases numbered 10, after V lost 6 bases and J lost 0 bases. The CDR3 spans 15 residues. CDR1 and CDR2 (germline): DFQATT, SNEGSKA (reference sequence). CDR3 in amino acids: CSALTSGPSSYEQYF. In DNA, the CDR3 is TGCAGTGCATTAACTAGCGGTCCCAGCTCCTACGAGCAGTACTTC.

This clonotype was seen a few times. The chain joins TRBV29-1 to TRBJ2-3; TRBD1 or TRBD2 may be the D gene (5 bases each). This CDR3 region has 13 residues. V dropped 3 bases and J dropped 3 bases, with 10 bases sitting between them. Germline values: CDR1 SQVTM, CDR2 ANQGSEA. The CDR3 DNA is TGCAGCGTTGAGATGGGACGAACAGATACGCAGTATTTT. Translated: CSVEMGRTDTQYF.

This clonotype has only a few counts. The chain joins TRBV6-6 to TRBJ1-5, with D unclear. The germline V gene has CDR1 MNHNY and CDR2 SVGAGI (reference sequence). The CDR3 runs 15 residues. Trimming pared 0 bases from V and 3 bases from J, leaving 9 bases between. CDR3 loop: CASSYSTDPNQPQHF. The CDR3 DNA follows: TGTGCCAGCAGTTACTCGACGGACCCCAATCAGCCCCAGCATTTT.

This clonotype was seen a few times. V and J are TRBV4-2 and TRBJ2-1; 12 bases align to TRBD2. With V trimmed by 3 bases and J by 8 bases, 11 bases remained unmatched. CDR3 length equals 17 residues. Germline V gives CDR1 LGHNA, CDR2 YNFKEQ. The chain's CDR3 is CASSQSSLAGGSDEQFF. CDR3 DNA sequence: TGTGCCAGCAGCCAGTCTTCTCTAGCGGGAGGGAGCGATGAGCAGTTCTTC.

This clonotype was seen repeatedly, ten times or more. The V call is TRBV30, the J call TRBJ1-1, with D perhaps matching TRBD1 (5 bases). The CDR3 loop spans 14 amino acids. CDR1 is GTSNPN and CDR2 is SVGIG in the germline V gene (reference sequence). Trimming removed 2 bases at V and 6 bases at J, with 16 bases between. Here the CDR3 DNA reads TGTGCCTGGAGTAACGGGTGGGGGATGGCTGAAGCTTTCTTT. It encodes CAWSNGWGMAEAFF.